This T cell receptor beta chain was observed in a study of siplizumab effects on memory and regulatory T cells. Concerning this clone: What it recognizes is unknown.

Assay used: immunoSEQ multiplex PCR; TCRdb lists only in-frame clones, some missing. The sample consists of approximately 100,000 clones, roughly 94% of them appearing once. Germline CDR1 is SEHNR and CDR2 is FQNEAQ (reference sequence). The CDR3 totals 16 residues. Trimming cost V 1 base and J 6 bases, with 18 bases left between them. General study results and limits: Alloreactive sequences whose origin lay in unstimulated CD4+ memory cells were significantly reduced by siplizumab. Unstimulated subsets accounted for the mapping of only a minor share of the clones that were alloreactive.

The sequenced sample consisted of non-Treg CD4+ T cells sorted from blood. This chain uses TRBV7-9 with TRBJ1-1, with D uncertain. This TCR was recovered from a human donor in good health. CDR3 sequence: CASSLGVDPGLPEAFF. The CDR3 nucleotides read TGTGCCAGCAGCTTAGGCGTGGACCCTGGGCTTCCTGAAGCTTTCTTT.